This passage covers 32 T cell receptor beta chains from one sample sequenced in a study of blood T cell repertoires in COVID-19. Profiled with immunoSEQ multiplex PCR; TCRdb holds only in-frame clones, not every one. The data contain 50,000 to 75,000 clones, more than 65% of them singletons. The sequenced sample consisted of peripheral blood. These receptors were collected from a human donor in a cohort sampled during active COVID-19.

This chain connects TRBV11-2 to TRBJ1-6; D may be TRBD1 (6 bases). Germline V gene lookup returns CDR1 SGHAT and CDR2 FQNNGV. CDR3 size: 15 residues. The V gene lost 5 bases and the J gene lost 8 bases, with 16 bases spanning the gap. The CDR3 DNA reads as TGTGCCAGCAGCAAAGTCAGGGGTGTTGATTCACCCCTCCACTTT. Encoded protein: CASSKVRGVDSPLHF. Using reference TRBV11-2 and TRBJ1-6 for the parts outside the CDR3, the full variable domain is EAGVAQSPRYKIIEKRQSVAFWCNPISGHATLYWYQQILGQGPKLLIQFQNNGVVDDSQLPKDRFSAERLKGVDSTLKIQPAKLEDSAVYLCASSKVRGVDSPLHFGNGTRLTVT.

This clone was detected a few times. The sample holds other DNA sequences that translate to the same CDR3. The chain couples TRBV5-1 to TRBJ1-1; 7 bases line up with TRBD1. From germline, CDR1 is SGHRS and CDR2 YFSETQ. Trimming removed 4 bases from V and 1 base from J; junction bases left unmatched: 7. This CDR3 region has 15 residues. The CDR3 DNA reads TGCGCCAGCAGCGTCACAGGGGACCCGAACACTGAAGCTTTCTTT. Translating gives CASSVTGDPNTEAFF. Full variable domain (remainder filled in from reference TRBV5-1 and TRBJ1-1): KAGVTQTPRYLIKTRGQQVTLSCSPISGHRSVSWYQQTPGQGLQFLFEYFSETQRNKGNFPGRFSGRQFSNSRSEMNVSTLELGDSALYLCASSVTGDPNTEAFFGQGTRLTVV.

This chain connects TRBV10-3 to TRBJ2-5; TRBD1 matches at 7 bases. Germline trimming cut 3 bases from V and 2 bases from J; bases unmatched to any gene: 3. The V gene's germline CDR1 is ENHRY and CDR2 SYGVKD. This CDR3 has 14 amino acids. CDR3 sequence reads: CAISDLGQQETQYF. The CDR3 bases are TGTGCCATCAGTGACTTGGGACAGCAAGAGACCCAGTACTTC.

The rearrangement links TRBV2 to TRBJ2-7; 7 bases are shared with TRBD1. Looked up from germline, CDR1 is SNHLY and CDR2 is FYNNEI. V gave up 6 bases and J gave up 0 bases; unmatched junction bases: 5. The CDR3 spans 14 residues. The CDR3: CASREWDSSYEQYF. The CDR3 bases are TGTGCCAGCAGAGAATGGGACAGCTCCTACGAGCAGTACTTC.

The rearrangement joins TRBV24-1 to TRBJ2-5; 9 bases map to TRBD2. The germline V gene has CDR1 KGHDR and CDR2 SFDVKD. Trimming took 2 bases from V and 5 from J; bases not matched to a gene: 11. This CDR3 spans 17 amino acids. The CDR3 loop reads CATSDSGAGGLGETQYF. The CDR3 nucleotides read TGTGCCACCAGTGATTCGGGAGCGGGGGGCTTGGGGGAGACCCAGTACTTC.

This sequence joins TRBV7-2 and TRBJ2-7; 10 nucleotides agree with TRBD2. Trimming at V came to 2 bases and at J to 2 bases, leaving 3 bases not matched to a gene. The CDR3 contains 15 residues. In germline, CDR1 is SGHTA, CDR2 FQGNSA. The CDR3 spells CASSLWTSGTYEQYF. The CDR3 DNA is TGTGCCAGCAGCTTATGGACTAGCGGTACCTACGAGCAGTACTTC.

The chain is built from TRBV2 and TRBJ1-5; TRBD1 is a possible D gene (6 bases). Germline lookup yields CDR1 SNHLY and CDR2 FYNNEI. This CDR3 is 17 amino acids long. V was pared by 4 bases and J by 2 bases, with 18 bases between. The CDR3 protein is CASSARRKGGGNQPQHF. The CDR3 region has the DNA TGTGCCAGCAGTGCCAGGCGGAAAGGGGGAGGCAATCAGCCCCAGCATTTT. The whole variable domain, remainder taken from reference TRBV2 and TRBJ1-5, is EPEVTQTPSHQVTQMGQEVILRCVPISNHLYFYWYRQILGQKVEFLVSFYNNEISEKSEIFDDQFSVERPDGSNFTLKIRSTKLEDSAMYFCASSARRKGGGNQPQHFGDGTRLSIL.

The chain carries TRBV9 and TRBJ2-5, with TRBD2 as a possible D gene (6 bases). Germline V CDR1 and CDR2: SGDLS, YYNGEE. This CDR3 spans 14 amino acids. The V gene lost 2 bases and the J gene lost 5 bases, with 13 bases spanning the gap. The CDR3 coding sequence is TGTGCCAGCAGCGTCGCGGGGTGGGGGGAGACCCAGTACTTC. Translated: CASSVAGWGETQYF.

V is TRBV6-5 and J is TRBJ1-5; a possible D gene is TRBD1 (5 bases). Trimming took off 5 bases at V and 6 bases at J, with 11 bases between the two ends. CDR1 and CDR2 (germline): MNHEY, SVGAGI. The length of the CDR3 is 13 residues. CDR3 coding DNA: TGTGCCAGCAGTACGGGACTATCTCAGCCCCAGCATTTT. It yields the protein CASSTGLSQPQHF.

V gene TRBV5-1 combines with J gene TRBJ1-3, with D tentatively TRBD1 (5 bases). Looked up from germline, CDR1 is SGHRS and CDR2 is YFSETQ. CDR3 size: 16 residues. The V and J ends lost 4 bases and 0 bases respectively, with 14 bases between them. This CDR3 is CASSLIQTDSGNTIYF. The CDR3 DNA sequence: TGCGCCAGCAGCCTGATACAGACAGACTCTGGAAACACCATATATTTT. The entire variable domain, with the rest obtained from reference TRBV5-1 and TRBJ1-3, is as follows: KAGVTQTPRYLIKTRGQQVTLSCSPISGHRSVSWYQQTPGQGLQFLFEYFSETQRNKGNFPGRFSGRQFSNSRSEMNVSTLELGDSALYLCASSLIQTDSGNTIYFGEGSWLTVV.

The V and J genes are TRBV28 and TRBJ1-2, with TRBD1 identical over 8 bases. Germline CDR1 and CDR2: MDHEN and SYDVKM. The CDR3 sequence is 14 residues long. After removal of 4 bases from V and 5 bases from J, the junction contained 6 bases not matched to a gene. The CDR3 sequence: CASSSSDRVYGYTF. DNA of the CDR3: TGTGCCAGCAGTTCCTCGGACAGGGTATATGGCTACACCTTC.

The table lists this clone with a count of one. This sequence joins TRBV6-2 or TRBV6-3 and TRBJ2-7; weak D call: TRBD2 (5 bases). The CDR3 spans 14 residues. Looked up from germline, CDR1 is MNHEY and CDR2 is SVGEGT. V was shortened by 6 bases and J by 0 bases, with 12 bases between the two germline ends. CDR3 nucleotides: TGTGCCAGCAGCTCCCATGGGAGCTCCTACGAGCAGTACTTC. Translating it yields CASSSHGSSYEQYF.

The V and J genes are TRBV5-1 and TRBJ1-1; tentative D call: TRBD1 (6 bases). Deletions cut 3 bases from V and 2 bases from J, with 11 bases between. The CDR3 covers 14 residues. The germline V gene has CDR1 SGHRS and CDR2 YFSETQ. The CDR3 DNA reads as TGCGCCAGCAGCTCTGGACAGCCAAACACTGAAGCTTTCTTT. This gives the protein CASSSGQPNTEAFF.

The chain links TRBV20-1 to TRBJ2-3; D unresolved. This CDR3 is 14 amino acids long. The ends were cut back, 3 bases at V and 2 bases at J, with 12 bases in the middle. Looked up from germline, CDR1 is DFQATT and CDR2 is SNEGSKA (reference sequence). The CDR3: CSASRVGNTDTQYF. The CDR3 bases are TGCAGTGCTAGTCGGGTCGGTAACACAGATACGCAGTATTTT.

The chain employs TRBV10-2 and TRBJ1-2; D is ambiguous. Trimming left V 6 bases short and J 5 bases short, with 10 bases between. This CDR3 contains 12 residues. Germline V gene sequence: CDR1 WSHSY, CDR2 SAAADI. The CDR3 sequence is CASRDQVYGYTF. The CDR3 bases are TGCGCCAGCAGAGACCAGGTTTATGGCTACACCTTC.

J is TRBJ2-3 and V is TRBV2; 8 nucleotides match TRBD2. J was trimmed by 3 bases and V by 10 bases; bases with no gene match: 9. The CDR3 totals 14 residues. Per the germline V gene, CDR1 is SNHLY and CDR2 is FYNNEI. The CDR3 region is CANKEGLETDTQYF. As DNA, the CDR3 is TGTGCCAACAAGGAGGGACTAGAGACAGATACGCAGTATTTT.

The rearrangement uses TRBV5-1 and TRBJ2-3; TRBD1 is a possible D gene (6 bases). The CDR3 totals 15 residues. Trimming cost V 1 base and J 7 bases, with 16 bases left between them. Germline CDR1 reads SGHRS; CDR2 reads YFSETQ. The CDR3 reads CASSLSGEGSNTQYF. The CDR3 nucleotides read TGCGCCAGCAGCTTGTCAGGGGAAGGATCGAATACGCAGTATTTT.

J is TRBJ1-2 and V is TRBV2; D perhaps matches TRBD1 (6 bases). The CDR3 length is 14 residues. CDR1 SNHLY and CDR2 FYNNEI come from the germline V gene. Trimming took 1 base from V and 2 from J, leaving 8 bases between them. The chain's CDR3 is CASSEGTGNYGYTF. CDR3 nucleotide sequence: TGTGCCAGCAGTGAAGGTACAGGGAACTATGGCTACACCTTC.

The genes are TRBV13 and TRBJ1-6, with 10 positions matching TRBD1. CDR3 length: 16 residues. The V gene's germline CDR1 is PRHDT and CDR2 FYEKMQ (reference sequence). The junction had 4 bases not matched to a gene; V was cut back by 2 bases and J by 6 bases. CDR3 nucleotide sequence: TGTGCCAGCAGCTTAACGACAGGGGGCCTTAATTCACCCCTCCACTTT. It encodes CASSLTTGGLNSPLHF.

The gene calls are TRBV4-1 and TRBJ2-1, with TRBD2 matching 7 bases. CDR1 is MGHRA and CDR2 is YSYEKL in the germline V gene. The CDR3 is 14 amino acids. The ends lost 0 bases at V and 8 bases at J; junction bases unmatched: 4. The CDR3 DNA follows: TGCGCCAGCAGCCAAGAACTAGCGCTCGATGAGCAGTTCTTC. Protein product: CASSQELALDEQFF.

This chain links TRBV4-2 with TRBJ1-3; 7 bases are shared with TRBD1. The CDR3 runs 17 residues. Unmatched junction bases numbered 9, after V lost 4 bases and J lost 0 bases. Germline CDR1 and CDR2: LGHNA and YNFKEQ. The CDR3 bases are TGTGCCAGCAGCCCAGGGGGGAGGCAGTCCTCTGGAAACACCATATATTTT. Translated, it gives CASSPGGRQSSGNTIYF.

In its sample, this clone was seen many times. This rearrangement joins TRBV7-2 to TRBJ2-3; no clear D. With 4 bases removed from V and 6 bases from J, the gap between germline ends came to 11 bases. Germline loops: CDR1 SGHTA, CDR2 FQGNSA. The CDR3 is 13 residues long. The CDR3 here is CASSSSQKDTQYF. CDR3 bases: TGTGCCAGCAGCTCGTCACAGAAGGATACGCAGTATTTT. Variable domain in full (rest from reference TRBV7-2 and TRBJ2-3): GAGVSQSPSNKVTEKGKDVELRCDPISGHTALYWYRQSLGQGLEFLIYFQGNSAPDKSGLPSDRFSAERTGGSVSTLTIQRTQQEDSAVYLCASSSSQKDTQYFGPGTRLTVL.

This clone qualifies as medium-sized. V is TRBV30 and J is TRBJ1-1; a possible D gene is TRBD1 (5 bases). Germline loops: CDR1 GTSNPN, CDR2 SVGIG (reference sequence). V was clipped by 3 bases and J by 1 base, with 15 bases between them. This CDR3 contains 15 residues. The CDR3 loop reads CAWRAVGHSNTEAFF. In nucleotides, the CDR3 is TGTGCCTGGAGGGCGGTCGGACATTCGAACACTGAAGCTTTCTTT.

The chain carries TRBV23-1 and TRBJ1-4; 8 nucleotides line up with TRBD1. TRBV23-1 is filed as an ORF, its function uncertain. The ends lost 5 bases at V and 7 bases at J; junction bases unmatched: 9. The CDR3 consists of 15 residues. In DNA form, the CDR3 reads TGCGCCAGCAGTAAACTCAGGGGGCGGTTTGAAAAACTGTTTTTT. Its translation is CASSKLRGRFEKLFF.

The chain has TRBV6-5 and TRBJ1-5, with 8 bases that match TRBD1. Germline CDR1 and CDR2: MNHEY and SVGAGI. V was pared by 8 bases and J by 2 bases, with 5 bases of the junction left unmatched. The CDR3 has 14 residues. This CDR3 reads CASGQDRGNQPQHF. In DNA form, the CDR3 reads TGTGCCAGCGGACAGGACAGGGGCAATCAGCCCCAGCATTTT.

The V call is TRBV5-4, the J call TRBJ1-2, with a weak D call TRBD1 (6 bases). Deletions cut 3 bases from V and 0 bases from J, with 15 bases between. This CDR3 spans 16 amino acids. The germline V gene encodes CDR1 SGHNT and CDR2 YYREEE (reference sequence). CDR3: CASSSGQPSANYGYTF. DNA for the CDR3: TGTGCCAGCAGCTCCGGACAGCCCTCAGCTAACTATGGCTACACCTTC.

The gene calls are TRBV19 and TRBJ2-1; 14 bases agree with TRBD2. V shed 1 base and J 6 bases; nucleotides not matched to a gene: 14. This CDR3 spans 20 amino acids. From germline, CDR1 is LNHDA and CDR2 SQIVND (reference sequence). CDR3 residues: CASSIALPTSGGAPSNEQFF. In DNA form, the CDR3 reads TGTGCCAGTAGTATAGCACTCCCGACTAGCGGGGGGGCCCCGAGCAATGAGCAGTTCTTC.

This clone was seen only a few times. The chain has TRBV5-4 and TRBJ1-6, with D perhaps matching TRBD1 (5 bases). Germline CDR1 is SGHNT and CDR2 is YYREEE (reference sequence). V gave up 4 bases and J gave up 6 bases, with 8 bases separating them. The CDR3 is 13 residues long. The CDR3 sequence is CASSRDSNSPLHF. CDR3 DNA sequence: TGTGCCAGCAGCCGTGACAGTAATTCACCCCTCCACTTT. Based on the CDR3 plus reference TRBV5-4 and TRBJ1-6, the full variable domain is ETGVTQSPTHLIKTRGQQVTLRCSSQSGHNTVSWYQQALGQGPQFIFQYYREEENGRGNFPPRFSGLQFPNYSSELNVNALELDDSALYLCASSRDSNSPLHFGNGTRLTVT.

The sample holds a few counts of this clone. The CDR3 sequence: CASRQTGLGHYGYTF. CDR3 sequence (DNA): TGTGCCAGCAGACAAACAGGGCTGGGACACTATGGCTACACCTTC. The rearrangement joins TRBV6-5 to TRBJ1-2; possible D gene TRBD1, 6 bases. The V and J ends lost 6 bases and 3 bases respectively, with 17 bases between them. Germline lookup yields CDR1 MNHEY and CDR2 SVGAGI. The CDR3 length is 15 residues.

Only one count was recorded for this clone. The chain carries TRBV5-6 and TRBJ1-6, with 8 bases fitting TRBD1. The trim removed 3 bases at V and 10 bases at J, leaving 9 bases unmatched. The germline CDR1 and CDR2 sequences are SGHDT and YYEEEE. The CDR3 runs to 15 residues. The CDR3 protein is CASSSRQGLHSPLHF. The CDR3 DNA reads as TGTGCCAGCAGCTCTAGACAGGGGTTACACTCACCCCTCCACTTT.

This chain joins TRBV6-5 and TRBJ2-6, with D possibly matching TRBD1 (6 bases). The germline V gene has CDR1 MNHEY and CDR2 SVGAGI. The CDR3 consists of 14 residues. V gave up 7 bases and J gave up 4 bases, with 11 bases separating them. The CDR3 nucleotides are TGTGCCAGCAAAACAGGGTCCGGGGCCAACGTCCTGACTTTC. Protein sequence: CASKTGSGANVLTF.

The chain uses TRBV19 and TRBJ1-5, with 9 bases matching TRBD1. CDR1 and CDR2 from the germline V gene are LNHDA and SQIVND (reference sequence). V dropped 3 bases and J dropped 4; count of bases not matched to a gene: 7. The CDR3 consists of 16 residues. CDR3 protein: CASSIYPGQGNQPQHF. The DNA of the CDR3 is TGTGCCAGTAGTATTTACCCCGGACAGGGGAATCAGCCCCAGCATTTT. The variable domain in full, completed from reference TRBV19 and TRBJ1-5, reads DGGITQSPKYLFRKEGQNVTLSCEQNLNHDAMYWYRQDPGQGLRLIYYSQIVNDFQKGDIAEGYSVSREKKESFPLTVTSAQKNPTAFYLCASSIYPGQGNQPQHFGDGTRLSIL.